The sequence of this TCR beta chain was determined in a study of cytomegalovirus exposure and HLA in healthy donors (dated by TCRdb to about 2017). Regarding the research as a whole: According to an earlier analysis of 450 to 650 of the donors, roughly 180 million T cells yielded some 120 million unique TCR beta sequences and more than 250 Gb of sequence data. On average, around 230,000 unique TCR beta nucleotide sequences were sequenced per donor among about 400 genotyped donors of the cohort, with 15% to 20% of those sequences being non-productive. Of the approximately 400 genotyped donors, around 81% fell in the genetic ancestry cluster associated with self-reported Caucasian donors. The later analysis used no new phenotypic data to find candidate immune exposures, relying instead on TCR beta sequences and their occurrence across donors. All discovery cohort repertoires had been generated using a single sequencing platform. The study profiled the T cell repertoires of some 610 subjects by immunosequencing and related them to cytomegalovirus serostatus. The study was designed to test whether signatures of past pathogen exposure could be identified by cataloging public T cell receptors. Around 320 gigabases of sequencing data and tens of millions of unique TCR sequences were included in an early release covering 550 to 800 HLA-typed donors. Besides the first cohort of approximately 670 subjects, a separate validation cohort made up of 120 different subjects was used. Both class I and class II loci were covered by HLA typing, at four-digit resolution. Donor age, sex, ethnicity and CMV serostatus were collected together with the repertoire data. The number of typed donors differed by locus: roughly 620-640 for A, B, C, DRB1 and DQB1; some 540 for DQA1; approximately 600 for DPA1; and roughly 490 for DPB1. An earlier analysis of about 600 of the donors used high-throughput TCR beta sequencing to judge whether each TCR beta V gene segment behaved as functional or pseudogenic. In a later analysis, previously published TCR beta repertoires from 500 to 750 donors were re-analyzed and high-resolution HLA genotyping was added so that TCR occurrence patterns could be studied. A later genetic analysis took genome-wide SNP genotypes for about 55% of the roughly 700 donors and used that subset as a discovery cohort. A few DR-DQ haplotypes were treated as single units for association and clustering because of strong linkage in the cohort. The study combined high-throughput TCR immunosequencing, statistical association of individual TCRs with disease status, and machine learning to predict cytomegalovirus infection status.

Libraries were made using the immunoSEQ multiplex PCR assay. For the multiplex PCR, a mixture combining 60 forward primers for TCR Vbeta segments and 13 reverse primers for TCR Jbeta segments was used. A multiplex PCR assay on genomic DNA amplified the CDR3 region of rearranged TCR beta genes. On the Illumina HiSeq System, the amplified TCR beta libraries were sequenced as 87-base-pair reads. The authors processed their data as follows. In a later analysis, some 80 million unique TCR beta chains were counted across the roughly 700 repertoires, and around 10 million of these chains were shared by at least two donors. Raw reads were error-corrected and collapsed into unique sequences by a nearest-neighbor algorithm in which closely related sequences were merged to remove PCR and sequencing errors. V, D and J gene segments were assigned by aligning CDR3 sequences to IMGT reference sequences. For a sequence to be retained, a match of at least six nucleotides to both a V gene segment and a J gene segment was required. A rearrangement counted as productive if the CDR3 had no stop codons and remained in frame with V and J, and every other rearrangement counted as non-productive. CDR3 was defined according to IMGT convention as the region running from the second conserved V-encoded cysteine to the conserved J-encoded phenylalanine. In an earlier analysis of more than 550 of the donors, sequences lacking an unambiguous match to a single V gene segment were excluded. An earlier analysis of 500 to 700 of the donors classified V segments as functional when productive rearrangements were above 56.7% and as segregating when the standard deviation between donors was above 5%. A statistical classification framework was built to diagnose cytomegalovirus status from the catalog of TCR beta chain sequences. In a later analysis, V and J genes were assigned by comparing TCR nucleotide sequences against IMGT/GENE-DB human TR gene sequences. A later analysis assigned CDR3 sequences and most-parsimonious VDJ recombination scenarios with the TCRdist pipeline. In a later analysis, every TCR beta chain was defined by the combination of its CDR3 amino acid sequence and its V-gene family, and reads without a unique V-gene family were dropped. In a later analysis, 500 to 700 highly shared, low-generation-probability nucleotide sequences were removed to address suspected cross-contamination and a sequencing artifact. In a later analysis, a clonal expansion index for each public chain was calculated from normalized within-repertoire ranks of inferred template counts. A later analysis computed generation probabilities with a VDJ recombination model fitted to out-of-frame rearrangements, and checked the results against IGoR. Hypergeometric tests were used in a later analysis to score TCR-TCR, TCR-HLA and TCR-CMV co-occurrence, with a repertoire-size bias correction applied to the TCR pairs. In a later analysis, false discovery rates were estimated by permuting HLA or CMV assignments 20 times. In a later analysis, co-occurring TCRs were grouped with DBSCAN, and TCRdist sequence similarity was added when clustering was performed within HLA-allele-positive subsets. Repertoires with fewer than 30,000 or more than 120,000 public chains were left out of co-occurrence clustering, as were four to six repertoires with anomalous nucleotide sharing. Here the immuneACCESS table is served through TCRdb, limited to in-frame sequences with V and J called. Missing clones are a known gap in these copies; in checked studies unresolved V genes cover under half, and the rest lacks a known reason. V and J calls plus clone size are reproduced from that table; the DNA served to infer D and trimming. Recorded for this sample are under 150,000 clones; 70% to 90% of them occurred a single time. The ten largest clonotypes hold about 1.5% of the sample.

For this clone: This receptor's antigen is unknown. There are no base qualities to consult, and no much larger clone falls within one base.

Trimming costs V 7 bases and J 1 base, and their ends lie 7 bases apart. Based on the germline V gene, the CDR1 and CDR2 sequences are SNHLY and FYNNEI. Spanning cysteine to phenylalanine, the CDR3 consists of 12 amino acids. Just CDR3 DNA is preserved here, 36 bases in frame from base 1. The cohort was made up of roughly 670 healthy bone marrow donors. All cohort members were sampled while nominally healthy, although unrecorded immune exposures were likely present. The donor was CMV seronegative and belonged to the group of under 400 seronegative cohort members. Each donor provided a peripheral blood sample, and peripheral blood mononuclear cells were used for TCR beta sequencing. The Qiagen DNeasy Blood Extraction Kit was used to extract genomic DNA from the blood cell samples. Here is what the overall study found, with its caveats: An association between a missense DCLRE1C variant and V-gene and J-gene trimming of TCR beta chains was found in a later genetic analysis and replicated in an independent cohort. The cohort was sequenced for TCR beta chains only, and without alpha or paired-chain data the features that could be detected were limited. Correlated functional status among segregating V segments might reflect linkage disequilibrium, but an unknown experimental factor could not be ruled out. When HLA alleles, especially DR and DQ, strongly co-occurred, attributing TCR associations to individual alleles was difficult. In a later analysis, TCR association rates were found to vary across HLA loci, with the most associated TCRs seen for DRB1 alleles and the fewest for HLA-C alleles. Most TCR sequences were seen in very few donors, while some public TCRs were found in many individuals. Cytomegalovirus status was reported to be diagnosed by the classifier with high specificity and sensitivity in both the original and validation cohorts. In a later analysis, most CMV-associated TCR beta chains were found to appear HLA-restricted, with HLA associations seemingly driven largely by CMV exposure. A later analysis associated 16,951 TCR beta sequences with specific HLA alleles at a false discovery rate of 0.05. The presence/absence analyses assumed that sequencing depth was roughly uniform across donors, and that assumption may not be true. A few of the identified cytomegalovirus-associated TCR beta chains were confirmed in vitro to be specific for cytomegalovirus antigens. Compared with equally common non-associated chains, HLA-associated TCR beta chains in a later analysis were more clonally expanded and had lower generation probabilities. Because some donors lacked HLA typing at each locus, the association tests relied only on the typed subset. CMV serostatus was the only immune exposure information available for the cohort. In a later analysis, several top co-occurrence clusters were reported to appear linked to parvovirus B19, influenza, CMV and Epstein-Barr virus. According to the authors, the approach could potentially be generalized to other disease states and immunological phenotypes. The 87-base-pair reads could not distinguish some IMGT-functional V segments, including TRBV6-2 and TRBV6-3, so those segments were excluded. A later genetic analysis reported fewer N-insertions in productive TCRs among donors in an Asian-associated ancestry cluster than the roughly 700-donor mean. A total of about 150 TCR beta chains were listed by the study as associated with cytomegalovirus. A cluster of highly shared sequence variants was judged likely to represent a technical artifact of the sequencing pipeline. An earlier analysis of approximately 590 of the donors showed that most TCR beta V segments appeared in productive rearrangements either about 87% or about 30% of the time, which broadly matched IMGT annotations. The earlier analysis of fewer than 750 of the donors excluded approximately 15 rarely observed V segments, including chromosome 9 orphons, because counts were too low. A further reported finding was that TCR beta sequences accurately predicted the HLA-A and HLA-B alleles for most subjects in the first cohort.

The V and J genes are TRBV2 and TRBJ2-5; no D gene can be assigned with confidence. Sequenced input: PBMCs. The TCR originated in a boy between 10 and 17 years old in good health and CMV-seronegative. CDR3 reads: CASTAAQETQYF. In nucleotide form, the sequence is TGTGCCAGCACGGCGGCCCAAGAGACCCAGTACTTC. Beyond the CDR3, the reference TRBV2 and TRBJ2-5 genes provide the residues; the full variable domain reads: EPEVTQTPSHQVTQMGQEVILRCVPISNHLYFYWYRQILGQKVEFLVSFYNNEISEKSEIFDDQFSVERPDGSNFTLKIRSTKLEDSAMYFCASTAAQETQYFGPGTRLLVL.